There are many counts of the clone carrying this T cell receptor beta chain. The data were taken from a study of CD8 T cells in ankylosing spondylitis. Germline CDR1 is MNHEY and CDR2 is SMNVEV (reference sequence). The CDR3 is 15 amino acids. Trimming cost V 5 bases and J 2 bases; bases outside gene matches: 7. TCRdb re-analysed the 5' RACE reads in MiXCR, keeping a single row per CDR3 protein. The repertoire includes about 69,000 distinct CDR3 sequences, about 5.4% of them detected once, and approximately 2% sits in the top ten. Sequenced sample: blood, either unsorted or a sorted T cell fraction (not recorded which). The V call is TRBV27, the J call TRBJ2-7; 9 nucleotides match TRBD1. This clonotype was sampled from a male donor with ankylosing spondylitis or in good health (not recorded which). The CDR3 nucleotides are TGTGCCAGCAGTAAACTCGACAGGGGGACCTACGAGCAGTACTTC. Protein product: CASSKLDRGTYEQYF.